This is a list of T cell receptor beta chains from one sample in a study of Graves' ophthalmopathy and Graves' hyperthyroidism. TCRdb re-derived calls from the multiplex PCR reads in MiXCR, one entry per CDR3 protein. Of over 500,000 distinct CDR3 sequences listed, around a fifth were seen once; the top ten hold about 6.6%. Material: peripheral blood. The receptors stem from a woman aged 18-30 years with stable Graves' hyperthyroidism. Some clones in this sample may be carry-over from other donors' samples. Each CDR3 is given with its conserved first and last residue. The D gene is left open where the match is weak. Where a row states a size, it is once, few, many or the class of an expanded clone; other rows omit it.

v_call	j_call	cdr3_length	d_call	clone_size	cdr3_nt	cdr3_aa
TRBV19	TRBJ1-2	14	TRBD1	many	TGTGCCAGTAGTATAAGGGACAGCTCCTATGGCTACACCTTC	CASSIRDSSYGYTF
TRBV20-1	TRBJ1-5	15	.	many	TGCAGTGCGACACCTACAGGGAACCCCAATCAGCCCCAGCATTTT	CSATPTGNPNQPQHF
TRBV28	TRBJ1-6	13	.	few	TGTGCCAGCAGTAGAGTTCGGGGTTCACCCCTCCACTTT	CASSRVRGSPLHF
TRBV5-5	TRBJ1-5	15	.	once	TGTGCCAGCAGCAGCCGGGACATAAAGTATCAGCCCCAGCATTTT	CASSSRDIKYQPQHF
TRBV5-1	TRBJ1-6	13	.	many	TGTGCCAGCAGCTTAGATGGGAATTCACCCCTCCACTTT	CASSLDGNSPLHF
TRBV13	TRBJ2-5	18	TRBD2	many	TGTGCCAGCAGCGCGGGACTAGCAGAGAGATGGGGCCAAGAGACCCAGTACTTC	CASSAGLAERWGQETQYF
TRBV6-5	TRBJ1-5	14	TRBD1	many	TGTGCCAGCAGCGCCGGGACAGGAGGTCAGCCCCAGCATTTT	CASSAGTGGQPQHF
TRBV5-6	TRBJ2-7	14	TRBD1	few	TGTGCCAGCAGCCTACGGACAGGGTTCTACGAGCAGTACTTC	CASSLRTGFYEQYF
TRBV12-3/TRBV12-4	TRBJ2-7	13	.	many	TGTGCCAGCAGTTTAGCTCGGAGGACCGAGAAGTACTTC	CASSLARRTEKYF
TRBV7-9	TRBJ1-2	14	TRBD1	many	TGTGCCAGCAGCTTTAACGGGGACAGGGACGGCTACACCTTC	CASSFNGDRDGYTF
TRBV5-1	TRBJ1-1	16	.	.	TGCGCCAGCAGCTGGAACGGTTGGGGGACGAACACTGAAGCTTTCTTT	CASSWNGWGTNTEAFF
TRBV11-2	TRBJ2-5	14	TRBD1	few	TGTGCCAGCGGACCCCAGGGGGCGAGGGAGACCCAGTACTTC	CASGPQGARETQYF
TRBV6-5	TRBJ2-2	15	TRBD2	many	TGTGCCAGCAGTTACGACGGGAGGGCCACCGGGGAGCTGTTTTTT	CASSYDGRATGELFF
TRBV24-1	TRBJ2-5	15	TRBD2	.	TGTGCCACCAGTGACGCGGGACTAGCGGGGGAGACCCAGTACTTC	CATSDAGLAGETQYF
TRBV20-1	TRBJ1-2	15	.	.	TGCAGTGCCATCACGGACTCTGGGGAGAGTTATGGCTACACCTTC	CSAITDSGESYGYTF
TRBV12-5	TRBJ1-5	15	.	few	TGTGCTAGTGGTTTGGTACCTGCAGGCAATCAGCCCCAGCATTTT	CASGLVPAGNQPQHF
TRBV12-3/TRBV12-4	TRBJ2-2	16	TRBD2	.	TGTGCCAGCAGTCCCGAGCGGGGACCGAACACCGGGGAGCTGTTTTTT	CASSPERGPNTGELFF
TRBV6-5	TRBJ2-5	15	TRBD2	many	TGTGCCAGCAGTTATAGCGGGATAGTGGGGGAGACCCAGTACTTC	CASSYSGIVGETQYF
TRBV28	TRBJ1-2	15	.	once	TGTGCCAGCAGACCCTTACGAGTTACTTCTATGAGCTACACCTTC	CASRPLRVTSMSYTF
TRBV7-3	TRBJ1-2	15	TRBD1	.	TGTGCCAGCAGCTTACCCGACAGGGGTCGGTTTGGCTACACCTTC	CASSLPDRGRFGYTF
TRBV6-1	TRBJ1-1	15	.	many	TGTGCCAGCAGTGAAAGGAGGCAGGTGAACACTGAAGCTTTCTTT	CASSERRQVNTEAFF
TRBV19	TRBJ1-1	13	.	few	TGTGCCAGTAGTATAGCAAGTTACACTGAAGCTTTCTTT	CASSIASYTEAFF
TRBV15	TRBJ2-7	15	TRBD1	many	TGTGCCACCAGCAGGCGGGGACAGGGGGCGATCGAGCAGTACTTC	CATSRRGQGAIEQYF
TRBV12-5	TRBJ2-7	14	.	many	TGTGCTAGTGGTTTCGGCTCACAGGGTTACGAGCAGTACTTC	CASGFGSQGYEQYF
TRBV7-3	TRBJ1-3	15	.	.	TGTGCCAGCAGCTCTACAGGAGGCGCTGGAAACACCATATATTTT	CASSSTGGAGNTIYF
TRBV7-2	TRBJ2-5	15	TRBD1	.	TGTGCCAGCAGACGAAACAGGGGGAACCAAGAGACCCAGTACTTC	CASRRNRGNQETQYF
TRBV5-1	TRBJ2-7	14	.	many	TGCGCCAGCACCGGGGACCAGCTCTCCTACGAGCAGTACTTC	CASTGDQLSYEQYF
TRBV30	TRBJ2-5	13	.	many	TGTGCCTGGAGCGTAAGTTTGCTGGAGACCCAGTACTTC	CAWSVSLLETQYF
TRBV20-1	TRBJ1-1	12	.	.	TGCAGTGCTAGAGGAGGGGTCACTGAAGCTTTCTTT	CSARGGVTEAFF
TRBV4-2	TRBJ2-5	16	TRBD2	many	TGTGCCAGCAGCCAAGAGGGGGGACTAGCGTGGGAGACCCAGTACTTC	CASSQEGGLAWETQYF
TRBV5-1	TRBJ2-7	11	TRBD1	many	TGCGCCAGCGCCGGACAGGGCGAGCAGTACTTC	CASAGQGEQYF
TRBV14	TRBJ1-5	14	.	many	TGTGCCAGCAGCCAAGGCGGTAGCTATCAGCCCCAGCATTTT	CASSQGGSYQPQHF
TRBV29-1	TRBJ1-2	13	.	.	TGCAGCGTTGACCCGGGACGGGACTATGGCTACACCTTC	CSVDPGRDYGYTF
TRBV20-1	TRBJ1-5	13	TRBD1	few	TGCAGTGCTAGGAAACAGGGGGATCAGCCCCAGCATTTT	CSARKQGDQPQHF
TRBV30	TRBJ2-7	11	.	many	TGTGCCTGGAGTCGCTTTGACGAGCAGTACTTC	CAWSRFDEQYF
TRBV6-2/TRBV6-3	TRBJ1-5	16	TRBD1	many	TGTGCCAGCGCACTTGGAACAGGGGGTCGCGGTCAGCCCCAGCATTTT	CASALGTGGRGQPQHF
TRBV11-1	TRBJ2-5	16	.	many	TGTGCCAGCAGCTTAAGACGGCGGGAACGCCAAGAGACCCAGTACTTC	CASSLRRRERQETQYF
TRBV4-2	TRBJ1-5	15	.	many	TGTGCCAGCAGCCAAGGTACATACTTCAATCAGCCCCAGCATTTT	CASSQGTYFNQPQHF
TRBV6-5	TRBJ1-3	15	.	.	TGTGCCAGCAGTTACGGGAGGAACCCTGGAAACACCATATATTTT	CASSYGRNPGNTIYF
TRBV28	TRBJ2-7	19	.	many	TGTGCCAGCAGTGGGGACACTCACCTCAGGGTCGGGAATTTCTACGAGCAGTACTTC	CASSGDTHLRVGNFYEQYF
TRBV28	TRBJ2-7	14	.	.	TGTGCCAGCAGTTTAACCCAGAGGGGGTACGAGCAGTACTTC	CASSLTQRGYEQYF
TRBV12-3/TRBV12-4	TRBJ1-2	14	.	.	TGTGCCAGCAGGCCTACAGGGAGGAACTATGGCTACACCTTC	CASRPTGRNYGYTF
TRBV6-1	TRBJ1-1	14	.	.	TGTGCCAGCAGTGAAAGGACAGTGAACACTGAAGCTTTCTTT	CASSERTVNTEAFF
TRBV12-3/TRBV12-4	TRBJ2-7	11	.	.	TGTGCCAGCAGTCTCAGTGAGGAGCAGTACTTC	CASSLSEEQYF
TRBV20-1	TRBJ1-1	13	.	many	TGCAGTGCGACCCCCTACAAGAACACTGAAGCTTTCTTT	CSATPYKNTEAFF
TRBV5-1	TRBJ1-2	15	.	.	TGCGCCAGCAGCTTGGATGCAGGGTCAAACTATGGCTACACCTTC	CASSLDAGSNYGYTF
TRBV7-9	TRBJ1-2	12	TRBD1	.	TGTGCCAGCATGGACAGGGAAAATGGCTACACCTTC	CASMDRENGYTF
TRBV12-3/TRBV12-4	TRBJ2-7	13	TRBD1	.	TGTACCAGCAGTCCCACAGGGGGCTACGAGCAGTACTTC	CTSSPTGGYEQYF
TRBV3-1	TRBJ1-1	15	.	few	TGTGCCAGCAGCCAAGTGGGCCTCTTGAACACTGAAGCTTTCTTT	CASSQVGLLNTEAFF
TRBV6-1	TRBJ1-3	19	TRBD1	.	TGTGCCAGCAGTCAACCGGGACAGGGGGTACCTCTATCCGGAAACACCATATATTTT	CASSQPGQGVPLSGNTIYF
TRBV28	TRBJ2-4	14	TRBD1	.	TGTGCCAGCGAGTCAGGGGGCGGCAAAAACATTAAGTACTTC	CASESGGGKNIKYF
TRBV7-3	TRBJ2-5	16	TRBD2	many	TGTGCCAGCAGCACGGGACTAGCGGGGAACCAAGAGACCAAGTACTTC	CASSTGLAGNQETKYF
TRBV5-1	TRBJ1-2	15	.	.	TGCGCCAGCAGCTTTGGAGACAGCGATAACTATGGCTACACCTTC	CASSFGDSDNYGYTF
TRBV5-1	TRBJ1-3	15	.	many	TGCGCCAGCAGCTTGGCGGCAGGGACTGGAAACACCATATATTTT	CASSLAAGTGNTIYF